The clone carrying this T cell receptor beta chain was seen only once. The CDR3 totals 15 residues. Trimming took 5 bases from V and 4 from J; bases not matched to a gene: 8. From germline, CDR1 is MNHNS and CDR2 SASEGT. The naive CD8 population came from CD45RO-negative cells selected for CCR7, without terminally differentiated effector memory CD45RA+ cells. The data originate from a study of shared clonotypes between healthy human individuals. Sequencing was performed with immunoSEQ multiplex PCR; in TCRdb, only in-frame clones are kept and a portion is missing. The sample holds hundreds of thousands of clones, roughly 96% seen once.

Sequenced sample: naive CD8+ T cells sorted from blood. This clonotype was obtained from a woman aged 25 to 39 in good health. The V call is TRBV6-1, the J call TRBJ2-5; 9 bases align to TRBD2. The CDR3 DNA is TGTGCCAGCAGTATAGCGGGAGAATGGCGAGAGACCCAGTACTTC. As protein: CASSIAGEWRETQYF.